This is a list of T cell receptor beta chains from one sample in a study of blood T cell repertoires in COVID-19. Data came from immunoSEQ multiplex PCR; TCRdb stores just in-frame clones and leaves some out. This table has under 250,000 clones, about nine tenths appearing once. The sequenced sample was peripheral blood. The receptors stem from a man aged 55 to 69 who had recovered from COVID-19. CDR3s include the opening cysteine and the closing phenylalanine or tryptophan. A D gene is named only where the DNA matches it firmly. Expanded clones get a size class; other rows say once, few or many, or leave the size out.

J gene: TRBJ1-3; clone size: NA; D gene: NA; V gene: TRBV11-2; CDR3 protein: CASSLAAQGNTIYF; CDR3 DNA: TGTGCCAGCAGCTTAGCCGCTCAGGGAAACACCATATATTTT
J gene: TRBJ2-5; clone size: NA; D gene: TRBD2; V gene: TRBV7-8; CDR3 protein: CASSLTSGRGQETQYF; CDR3 DNA: TGTGCCAGCAGCTTAACTAGCGGGAGGGGCCAGGAGACCCAGTACTTC
J gene: TRBJ2-5; clone size: NA; D gene: NA; V gene: TRBV28; CDR3 protein: CASRLRGRETQYF; CDR3 DNA: TGTGCCAGCAGACTACGAGGGAGAGAGACCCAGTACTTC
J gene: TRBJ2-5; clone size: NA; D gene: TRBD2; V gene: TRBV7-9; CDR3 protein: CAVSGGPQETQYF; CDR3 DNA: TGTGCCGTAAGCGGGGGGCCTCAAGAGACCCAGTACTTC
J gene: TRBJ1-4; clone size: NA; D gene: TRBD1; V gene: TRBV5-1; CDR3 protein: CASSSGDSEKLFF; CDR3 DNA: TGCGCCAGCAGCTCGGGGGACAGTGAAAAACTGTTTTTT
J gene: TRBJ2-7; clone size: NA; D gene: NA; V gene: TRBV19; CDR3 protein: CASSIRPGAYEQYF; CDR3 DNA: TGTGCCAGTAGTATTCGGCCCGGAGCCTACGAGCAGTACTTC
J gene: TRBJ2-3; clone size: NA; D gene: NA; V gene: TRBV7-2; CDR3 protein: CASSLDRTTDTQYF; CDR3 DNA: TGTGCCAGCAGCTTGGACAGAACGACAGATACGCAGTATTTT
J gene: TRBJ2-7; clone size: NA; D gene: TRBD2; V gene: TRBV15; CDR3 protein: CATRLGLAGVSAYEQYF; CDR3 DNA: TGTGCCACCAGGCTAGGACTAGCGGGAGTATCGGCTTACGAGCAGTACTTC
J gene: TRBJ2-5; clone size: NA; D gene: NA; V gene: TRBV4-1; CDR3 protein: CASSQRGGIGETQYF; CDR3 DNA: TGCGCCAGCAGCCAGAGGGGGGGGATCGGTGAGACCCAGTACTTC
J gene: TRBJ2-3; clone size: NA; D gene: NA; V gene: TRBV7-2; CDR3 protein: CASSLVLLVADTQYF; CDR3 DNA: TGTGCCAGCAGCTTAGTCTTGCTAGTGGCAGATACGCAGTATTTT
J gene: TRBJ1-6; clone size: NA; D gene: NA; V gene: TRBV5-1; CDR3 protein: CASSLSSEGSPLHF; CDR3 DNA: TGCGCCAGCAGCTTGAGCAGCGAAGGATCACCCCTCCACTTT
J gene: TRBJ1-6; clone size: NA; D gene: NA; V gene: TRBV6-5; CDR3 protein: CASSQYREMGSPLHF; CDR3 DNA: TGTGCCAGCAGTCAGTACAGGGAGATGGGTTCACCCCTCCACTTT
J gene: TRBJ1-5; clone size: NA; D gene: NA; V gene: TRBV2; CDR3 protein: CASSVPPGHHLNQPQHF; CDR3 DNA: TGTGCCAGCAGTGTTCCCCCTGGGCACCACTTAAATCAGCCCCAGCATTTT
J gene: TRBJ2-1; clone size: NA; D gene: TRBD2; V gene: TRBV6-5; CDR3 protein: CASKTSGSNEQFF; CDR3 DNA: TGTGCCAGCAAAACTAGCGGGAGTAACGAGCAGTTCTTC
J gene: TRBJ2-3; clone size: NA; D gene: TRBD2; V gene: TRBV3-1/TRBV3-2; CDR3 protein: CASSHWEGPDTQYF; CDR3 DNA: TGTGCCAGCAGCCACTGGGAGGGCCCAGATACGCAGTATTTT
J gene: TRBJ1-6; clone size: NA; D gene: NA; V gene: TRBV5-4; CDR3 protein: CASSPPGDIGFPLHF; CDR3 DNA: TGTGCCAGCAGCCCCCCCGGGGACATCGGGTTTCCCCTCCACTTT
J gene: TRBJ1-1; clone size: NA; D gene: NA; V gene: TRBV5-1; CDR3 protein: CASSSAPQANTEAFF; CDR3 DNA: TGCGCCAGCAGCTCAGCTCCGCAGGCGAACACTGAAGCTTTCTTT
J gene: TRBJ2-7; clone size: once; D gene: TRBD1; V gene: TRBV6-5; CDR3 protein: CASSYRDRDEQYF; CDR3 DNA: TGTGCCAGCAGTTACCGGGACAGGGACGAGCAGTACTTC
J gene: TRBJ2-3; clone size: NA; D gene: TRBD2; V gene: TRBV7-2; CDR3 protein: CASSSGTSGVRNTDTQYF; CDR3 DNA: TGTGCCAGCAGCTCCGGGACTAGCGGGGTTAGAAACACAGATACGCAGTATTTT
J gene: TRBJ1-4; clone size: NA; D gene: NA; V gene: TRBV9; CDR3 protein: CASSVGAGENEKLFF; CDR3 DNA: TGTGCCAGCAGCGTAGGGGCAGGGGAAAATGAAAAACTGTTTTTT
J gene: TRBJ1-1; clone size: NA; D gene: NA; V gene: TRBV29-1; CDR3 protein: CSVGGHPGNTEAFF; CDR3 DNA: TGCAGCGTTGGGGGACATCCAGGGAACACTGAAGCTTTCTTT
J gene: TRBJ1-2; clone size: NA; D gene: NA; V gene: TRBV3-1/TRBV3-2; CDR3 protein: CASSQEGAGQGSYGYTF; CDR3 DNA: TGTGCCAGCAGCCAAGAGGGTGCAGGGCAGGGCAGCTATGGCTACACCTTC
J gene: TRBJ2-1; clone size: NA; D gene: TRBD2; V gene: TRBV19; CDR3 protein: CASSKGTSGRVYEQFF; CDR3 DNA: TGTGCCAGTAGTAAAGGGACTAGCGGGAGAGTTTATGAGCAGTTCTTC
J gene: TRBJ1-2; clone size: NA; D gene: NA; V gene: TRBV4-3; CDR3 protein: CASSQDGQRGSSYTF; CDR3 DNA: TGCGCCAGCAGCCAAGATGGACAGAGGGGGTCGAGCTACACCTTC
J gene: TRBJ2-1; clone size: few; D gene: TRBD2; V gene: TRBV5-1; CDR3 protein: CASSPGAGGGEQFF; CDR3 DNA: TGCGCCAGCAGCCCTGGGGCGGGGGGCGGTGAGCAGTTCTTC
J gene: TRBJ2-7; clone size: few; D gene: TRBD1; V gene: TRBV5-6; CDR3 protein: CASSSRQGPPYEQYF; CDR3 DNA: TGTGCCAGCAGCTCCCGACAGGGCCCACCCTACGAGCAGTACTTC
J gene: TRBJ1-2; clone size: NA; D gene: TRBD1; V gene: TRBV5-1; CDR3 protein: CASSLGGTGPPFNYGYTF; CDR3 DNA: TGCGCCAGCAGCTTGGGAGGGACAGGGCCGCCTTTTAACTATGGCTACACCTTC
J gene: TRBJ1-4; clone size: NA; D gene: NA; V gene: TRBV3-1/TRBV3-2; CDR3 protein: CASSQLSGAVGKKLFF; CDR3 DNA: TGTGCCAGCAGCCAACTATCAGGGGCGGTAGGGAAAAAACTGTTTTTT
J gene: TRBJ1-5; clone size: NA; D gene: NA; V gene: TRBV6-6; CDR3 protein: CASSYSAGRGQPQHF; CDR3 DNA: TGTGCCAGCAGTTACTCGGCAGGGAGGGGTCAGCCCCAGCATTTT